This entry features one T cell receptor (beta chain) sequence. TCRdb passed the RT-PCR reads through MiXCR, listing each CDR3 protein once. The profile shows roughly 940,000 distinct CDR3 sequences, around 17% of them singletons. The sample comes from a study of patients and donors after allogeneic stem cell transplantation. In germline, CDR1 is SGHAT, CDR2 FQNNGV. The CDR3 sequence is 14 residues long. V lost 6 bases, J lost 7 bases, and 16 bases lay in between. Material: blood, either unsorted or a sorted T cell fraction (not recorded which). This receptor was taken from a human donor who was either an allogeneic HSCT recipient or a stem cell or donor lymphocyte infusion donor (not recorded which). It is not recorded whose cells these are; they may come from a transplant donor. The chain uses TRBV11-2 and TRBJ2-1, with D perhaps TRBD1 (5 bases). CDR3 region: CASRPTAARNEQFF. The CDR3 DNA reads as TGTGCCAGCAGACCGACAGCAGCCCGAAATGAGCAGTTCTTC.